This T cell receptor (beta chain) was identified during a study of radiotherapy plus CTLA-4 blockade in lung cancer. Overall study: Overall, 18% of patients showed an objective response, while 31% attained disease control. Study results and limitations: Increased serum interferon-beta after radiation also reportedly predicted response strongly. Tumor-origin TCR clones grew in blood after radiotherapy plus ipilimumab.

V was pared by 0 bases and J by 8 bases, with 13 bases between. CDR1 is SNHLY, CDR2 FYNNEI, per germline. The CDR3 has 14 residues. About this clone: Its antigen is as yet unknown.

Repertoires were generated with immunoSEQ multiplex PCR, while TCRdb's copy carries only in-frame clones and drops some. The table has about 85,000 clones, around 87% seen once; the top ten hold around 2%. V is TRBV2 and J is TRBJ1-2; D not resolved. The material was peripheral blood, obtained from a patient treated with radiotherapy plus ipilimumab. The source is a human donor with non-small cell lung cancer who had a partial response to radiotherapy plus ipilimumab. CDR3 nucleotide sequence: TGTGCCAGCAGTGAAGCTTCGGGTATTAAGGGCTACACCTTC. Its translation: CASSEASGIKGYTF.